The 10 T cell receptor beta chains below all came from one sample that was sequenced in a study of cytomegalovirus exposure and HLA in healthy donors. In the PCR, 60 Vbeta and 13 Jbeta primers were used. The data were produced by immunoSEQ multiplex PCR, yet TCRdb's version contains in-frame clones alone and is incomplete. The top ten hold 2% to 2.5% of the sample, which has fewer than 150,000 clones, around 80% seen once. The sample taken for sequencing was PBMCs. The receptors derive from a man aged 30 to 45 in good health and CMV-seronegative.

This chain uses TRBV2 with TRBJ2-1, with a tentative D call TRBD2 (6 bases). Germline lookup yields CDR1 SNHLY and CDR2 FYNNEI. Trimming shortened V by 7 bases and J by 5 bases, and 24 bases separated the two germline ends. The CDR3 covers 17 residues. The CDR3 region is CASIRSEAGTSNNEQFF. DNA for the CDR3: TGTGCCAGCATAAGAAGCGAGGCGGGGACGTCGAACAATGAGCAGTTCTTC. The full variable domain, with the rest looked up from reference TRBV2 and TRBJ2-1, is EPEVTQTPSHQVTQMGQEVILRCVPISNHLYFYWYRQILGQKVEFLVSFYNNEISEKSEIFDDQFSVERPDGSNFTLKIRSTKLEDSAMYFCASIRSEAGTSNNEQFFGPGTRLTVL.

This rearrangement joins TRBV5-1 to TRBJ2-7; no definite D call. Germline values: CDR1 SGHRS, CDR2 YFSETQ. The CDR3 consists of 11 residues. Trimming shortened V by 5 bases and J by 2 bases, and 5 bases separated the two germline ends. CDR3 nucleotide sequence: TGCGCCAGCAGTTCAGCCTACGAGCAGTACTTC. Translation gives CASSSAYEQYF. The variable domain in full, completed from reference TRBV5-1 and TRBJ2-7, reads KAGVTQTPRYLIKTRGQQVTLSCSPISGHRSVSWYQQTPGQGLQFLFEYFSETQRNKGNFPGRFSGRQFSNSRSEMNVSTLELGDSALYLCASSSAYEQYFGPGTRLTVT.

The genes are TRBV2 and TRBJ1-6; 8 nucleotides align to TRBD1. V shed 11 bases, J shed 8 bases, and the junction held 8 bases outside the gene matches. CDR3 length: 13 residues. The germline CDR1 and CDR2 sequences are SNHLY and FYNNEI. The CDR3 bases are TGTGCCGGGAACAGGGGGTTGGATTCACCCCTCCACTTT. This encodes CAGNRGLDSPLHF.

CDR3 in DNA: TGTGCCAGCAGCTTAGTGACACCTAACTATGGCTACACCTTC. This codes for CASSLVTPNYGYTF. This rearrangement joins TRBV7-9 to TRBJ1-2; D uncertain. There are 14 residues in the CDR3. Between the trimmed V and J ends, which lost 1 base and 0 bases, there was a span of 6 bases. Germline values: CDR1 SEHNR, CDR2 FQNEAQ (reference sequence).

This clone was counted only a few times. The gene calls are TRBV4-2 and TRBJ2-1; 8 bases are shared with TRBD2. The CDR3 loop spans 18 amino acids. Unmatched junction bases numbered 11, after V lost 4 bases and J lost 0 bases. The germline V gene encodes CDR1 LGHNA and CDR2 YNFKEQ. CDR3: CASSPERLAKSSYNEQFF. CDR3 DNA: TGTGCCAGCAGCCCCGAACGACTAGCGAAGAGCTCCTACAATGAGCAGTTCTTC.

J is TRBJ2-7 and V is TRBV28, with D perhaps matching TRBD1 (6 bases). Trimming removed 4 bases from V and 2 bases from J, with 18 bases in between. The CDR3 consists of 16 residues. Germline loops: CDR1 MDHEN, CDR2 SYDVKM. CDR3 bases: TGTGCCAGCAGTTCTCCACCCGGGACATCCACCTACGAGCAGTACTTC. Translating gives CASSSPPGTSTYEQYF.

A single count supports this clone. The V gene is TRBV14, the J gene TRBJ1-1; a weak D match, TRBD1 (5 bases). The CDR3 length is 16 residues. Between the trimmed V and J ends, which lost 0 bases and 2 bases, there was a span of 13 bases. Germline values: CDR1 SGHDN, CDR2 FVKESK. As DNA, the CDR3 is TGTGCCAGCAGCCAAGATTTAACAGGAGTAAACACTGAAGCTTTCTTT. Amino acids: CASSQDLTGVNTEAFF.

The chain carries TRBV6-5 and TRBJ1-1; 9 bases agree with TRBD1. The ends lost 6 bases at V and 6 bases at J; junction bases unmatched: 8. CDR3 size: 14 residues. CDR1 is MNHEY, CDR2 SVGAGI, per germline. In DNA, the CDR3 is TGTGCCAGCAGCCCGGGACAGGGTTGGTCTGAAGCTTTCTTT. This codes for CASSPGQGWSEAFF.

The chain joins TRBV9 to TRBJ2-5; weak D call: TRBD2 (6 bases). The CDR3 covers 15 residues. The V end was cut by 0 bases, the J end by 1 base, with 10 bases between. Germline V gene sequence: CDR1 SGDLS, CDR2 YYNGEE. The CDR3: CASSVGAGTQETQYF. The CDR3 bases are TGTGCCAGCAGCGTAGGGGCGGGGACCCAAGAGACCCAGTACTTC.

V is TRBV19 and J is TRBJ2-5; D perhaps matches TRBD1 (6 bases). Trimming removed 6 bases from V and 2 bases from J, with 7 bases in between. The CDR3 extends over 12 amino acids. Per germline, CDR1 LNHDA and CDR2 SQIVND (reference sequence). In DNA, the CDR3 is TGTGCCAGTAGGAGGGGGCAAGAGACCCAGTACTTC. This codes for CASRRGQETQYF.